The clone carrying this T cell receptor beta chain was seen a few times. TCRdb itself ran the 5' RACE reads through MiXCR, one entry per CDR3 protein. The sample carries roughly 150,000 distinct CDR3 sequences, around 32% recorded once. These data belong to a study of CD8 T cells in ankylosing spondylitis. Germline CDR1 is SGHRS and CDR2 is YFSETQ. The V gene end was trimmed by 4 bases and the J gene end by 1 base; junction bases not matched to a gene: 5. The CDR3 runs 14 residues. The TCR comes from a male donor with ankylosing spondylitis. The rearrangement uses TRBV5-1 and TRBJ2-7, with 7 bases aligning to TRBD1. The material sequenced was synovial fluid, either unsorted or a sorted T cell fraction (not recorded which). This chain's CDR3 is CASSMGQKSYEQYF. The CDR3, as DNA: TGCGCCAGCAGCATGGGACAGAAGTCCTACGAGCAGTACTTC.